This TCR beta chain was identified during a study of T cell responses to AZD1222 COVID-19 vaccine. Study findings and constraints: Females outnumbered males among donors, who were mostly white British; clonal diversity was possibly underestimated. Every sample of the repertoires postdated the peak T cell response. Baseline seropositives among AZD1222 recipients totaled only 5 to 7.

About this clone: The target antigen is unknown.

The germline V gene encodes CDR1 SGDLS and CDR2 YYNGEE. This CDR3 has 17 amino acids. V lost 4 bases, J lost 5 bases, and 13 bases stayed unmatched. TCRdb keeps only in-frame clones here, not all; method: immunoSEQ multiplex PCR. The sample carries approximately 190,000 clones, approximately 91% recorded once. The starting material was peripheral blood, obtained on day 0 of AZD1222 vaccination. The genes are TRBV9 and TRBJ2-2; 8 bases align to TRBD2. The clonotype originates from an adult in good health. CDR3 nucleotide sequence: TGTGCCAGCAGCCCCCACACGAGCGGGAGAGGGACCGGGGAGCTGTTTTTT. The encoded protein is CASSPHTSGRGTGELFF. Full variable domain (remainder filled in from reference TRBV9 and TRBJ2-2): DSGVTQTPKHLITATGQRVTLRCSPRSGDLSVYWYQQSLDQGLQFLIQYYNGEERAKGNILERFSAQQFPDLHSELNLSSLELGDSALYFCASSPHTSGRGTGELFFGEGSRLTVL.